One sample yielded the 20 T cell receptor beta chains listed below, sequenced in a study of blood T cells in healthy people across ages. The authors ran a second PCR of 7 to 11 cycles using a sample-barcoded 5' primer and a J-beta primer mix. TCRdb called the 5' RACE reads again in MiXCR, with one record for every CDR3 protein. The data show 450,000 to 700,000 distinct CDR3 sequences, 27% seen once. The specimen sequenced was blood. These receptors came from a woman aged 70-85 years in good health.

This clonotype was seen only a few times. The rearrangement uses TRBV5-1 and TRBJ2-7; 7 nucleotides line up with TRBD2. The ends lost 0 bases at V and 4 bases at J; junction bases unmatched: 7. Looked up from germline, CDR1 is SGHRS and CDR2 is YFSETQ. The CDR3 extends over 15 amino acids. The CDR3 loop reads CASSLGGGVGYEQYF. DNA for the CDR3: TGCGCCAGCAGCTTGGGCGGGGGAGTGGGATACGAGCAGTACTTC.

The rearrangement joins TRBV20-1 to TRBJ1-4; weak D call: TRBD1 (6 bases). CDR3 length: 11 amino acids. Trimming left V 6 bases short and J 8 bases short, with 10 bases between. Germline V gives CDR1 DFQATT, CDR2 SNEGSKA (reference sequence). CDR3 sequence reads: CSASGQEKLFF. The CDR3 DNA is TGCAGTGCATCTGGACAGGAAAAACTGTTTTTT.

The chain uses TRBV29-1 and TRBJ1-1; D gene unclear. The V gene's germline CDR1 is SQVTM and CDR2 ANQGSEA. The CDR3 runs 12 residues. V was pared by 4 bases and J by 7 bases, with 13 bases between. CDR3 in DNA: TGCAGCGTTGTGTTGGGTAGCAATGAAGCTTTCTTT. As protein: CSVVLGSNEAFF.

The rearrangement joins TRBV7-2 to TRBJ1-2, with TRBD1 matching over 9 bases. Germline trimming cut 1 base from V and 4 bases from J; bases unmatched to any gene: 7. This CDR3 contains 16 residues. Germline CDR1 reads SGHTA; CDR2 reads FQGNSA. The CDR3, as DNA: TGTGCCAGCAGCTTAGGAGGACAGGGGATAAGCTATGGCTACACCTTC. Protein: CASSLGGQGISYGYTF. Based on the CDR3 plus reference TRBV7-2 and TRBJ1-2, the full variable domain is GAGVSQSPSNKVTEKGKDVELRCDPISGHTALYWYRQSLGQGLEFLIYFQGNSAPDKSGLPSDRFSAERTGGSVSTLTIQRTQQEDSAVYLCASSLGGQGISYGYTFGSGTRLTVV.

The chain joins TRBV5-5 to TRBJ2-1; possibly TRBD2 for D (5 bases). The DNA matches TRBJ2-5 better at its end, which makes the J call doubtful. Germline CDR1 is SGHKS and CDR2 is YYEKEE (reference sequence). The CDR3 contains 15 residues. Here the CDR3 DNA reads TGTGCCAGCAGAAACGCCGGCTCACCGGGGAAGACCCAGTACTTC. This codes for CASRNAGSPGKTQYF.

V and J are TRBV7-2 and TRBJ2-1, with D perhaps TRBD2 (6 bases). Looked up from germline, CDR1 is SGHTA and CDR2 is FQGNSA. This CDR3 comprises 14 residues. V gave up 3 bases and J gave up 7 bases, with 13 bases separating them. The CDR3 DNA reads as TGTGCCAGCAGCTTTCAGGGCGGGGTGAATGAGCAGTTCTTC. It codes for CASSFQGGVNEQFF.

The chain joins TRBV7-9 to TRBJ2-7; weak D call: TRBD1 (5 bases). CDR1 is SEHNR and CDR2 is FQNEAQ in the germline V gene (reference sequence). The CDR3 length is 13 residues. Between the trimmed V and J ends, which lost 5 bases and 5 bases, there was a span of 13 bases. The CDR3 nucleotides read TGTGCCAGCAGCCTCCCTCAAGGGGACGAGCAGTACTTC. Protein sequence: CASSLPQGDEQYF.

This clonotype was seen only a few times. This chain joins TRBV20-1 and TRBJ2-7, with D hard to call. The CDR3 sequence is 12 residues long. CDR1 is DFQATT, CDR2 SNEGSKA, per germline (reference sequence). With 1 base removed from V and 2 bases from J, the gap between germline ends came to 6 bases. CDR3 coding DNA: TGCAGTGCTAGAGGTCAGACCTACGAGCAGTACTTC. Its translation: CSARGQTYEQYF.

The chain links TRBV29-1 to TRBJ2-5; D gene ambiguous. The CDR3 runs to 12 residues. The V gene's germline CDR1 is SQVTM and CDR2 ANQGSEA. Trimming removed 1 base from V and 10 bases from J, with 13 bases in between. CDR3 nucleotides: TGCAGCGTTGAAGGTCTGGCAACGGGCCAGTACTTC. This encodes CSVEGLATGQYF.

This clonotype was seen many times. The chain links TRBV7-3 to TRBJ2-2; TRBD2 agrees at 7 bases. Germline V gene lookup returns CDR1 SGHTA and CDR2 FQGTGA. This CDR3 has 18 amino acids. V was pared by 5 bases and J by 6 bases, with 18 bases of the junction left unmatched. The CDR3 here is CASSPLPNTGGSAGELFF. The CDR3 region has the DNA TGTGCCAGCAGCCCCCTACCTAACACCGGGGGGAGCGCCGGGGAGCTGTTTTTT.

The chain couples TRBV7-2 to TRBJ2-7; the D call may be TRBD1 or TRBD2 (5 bases each). V dropped 5 bases and J dropped 6 bases, with 20 bases sitting between them. Per the germline V gene, CDR1 is SGHTA and CDR2 is FQGNSA. The CDR3 length is 15 residues. CDR3 nucleotides: TGTGCCAGCAGCCCGAGGGCAGGGTGGGCGATCGAGCAGTACTTC. Translation: CASSPRAGWAIEQYF. Filled out from reference TRBV7-2 and TRBJ2-7, the complete variable domain reads GAGVSQSPSNKVTEKGKDVELRCDPISGHTALYWYRQSLGQGLEFLIYFQGNSAPDKSGLPSDRFSAERTGGSVSTLTIQRTQQEDSAVYLCASSPRAGWAIEQYFGPGTRLTVT.

V gene TRBV21-1 combines with J gene TRBJ2-1; the listed D gene, TRBD2, was not tested against the DNA. TRBV21-1 is deemed a pseudogene. The CDR3 is 16 amino acids. This CDR3 reads CASSSLAGGQNNEQFF. The CDR3, as DNA: TGTGCCAGCAGCAGCCTAGCGGGGGGGCAAAACAATGAGCAGTTCTTC.

The chain links TRBV5-1 to TRBJ2-5, with TRBD2 matching 14 bases. CDR1 and CDR2 (germline): SGHRS, YFSETQ. The CDR3 runs 15 residues. Trimming cost V 4 bases and J 2 bases; bases outside gene matches: 1. The CDR3 nucleotides read TGCGCCAGCAGCGGGACTAGCGGGGGACAAGAGACCCAGTACTTC. This translates into CASSGTSGGQETQYF.

The V gene is TRBV5-1, the J gene TRBJ1-6; 10 nucleotides match TRBD1. Germline V gene lookup returns CDR1 SGHRS and CDR2 YFSETQ. The CDR3 is made up of 14 amino acids. V lost 5 bases, J lost 7 bases, and 3 bases stayed unmatched. In DNA, the CDR3 is TGCGCCAGCAGAACGACAGGGGGCAATTCACCCCTCCACTTT. This gives the protein CASRTTGGNSPLHF.

The chain recombines TRBV6-6 with TRBJ1-5; D not resolved. From germline, CDR1 is MNHNY and CDR2 SVGAGI (reference sequence). This CDR3 region has 14 residues. V lost 5 bases and J 4 bases, leaving 12 bases between the germline ends. DNA of the CDR3: TGTGCCAGCAGTCACCGGGATCCAAATCAGCCCCAGCATTTT. Translated: CASSHRDPNQPQHF.

This clonotype was seen more than once but under ten times. The chain combines TRBV3-1 with TRBJ1-1, with D possibly being TRBD1 (5 bases). The germline CDR1 and CDR2 sequences are LGHDT and YNNKEL (reference sequence). The V gene lost 2 bases and the J gene lost 5 bases, with 15 bases spanning the gap. The CDR3 length is 15 residues. Here the CDR3 DNA reads TGTGCCAGCAGCCAATCTCTCGGCAGGGAAACTGAAGCTTTCTTT. Translating it yields CASSQSLGRETEAFF.

V is TRBV28 and J is TRBJ2-7; no clear D gene. The CDR3 is 14 residues long. Trimming removed 5 bases at V and 6 bases at J, with 17 bases between. Germline-derived CDR1 and CDR2 are MDHEN and SYDVKM. CDR3 protein: CASSPPARNREQYF. The CDR3 DNA follows: TGTGCCAGCAGTCCCCCCGCGCGGAATCGCGAGCAGTACTTC.

This clonotype was observed a handful of times. V gene TRBV4-1 combines with J gene TRBJ2-7; no clear D. Near its end, the DNA agrees better with TRBJ2-1, so the J call may be wrong. Germline V gene lookup returns CDR1 MGHRA and CDR2 YSYEKL. The CDR3 runs 17 residues. The CDR3 coding sequence is TGCGCCAGCAGCCAAGCGGCTGGAACCTCTCCTCACAATGAGCAGTTCTTC. Translating it yields CASSQAAGTSPHNEQFF.

In its sample, this clonotype was seen a few times. The chain joins TRBV7-2 to TRBJ1-2; D remains unclear. Germline CDR1 reads SGHTA; CDR2 reads FQGNSA. The V end was cut by 5 bases, the J end by 4 bases, with 14 bases between. The CDR3 covers 14 residues. The chain's CDR3 is CASSPTGLSYGYTF. The DNA of the CDR3 is TGTGCCAGCAGCCCAACGGGCCTTTCCTATGGCTACACCTTC. Combining the CDR3 with reference TRBV7-2 and TRBJ1-2 gives the whole variable domain GAGVSQSPSNKVTEKGKDVELRCDPISGHTALYWYRQSLGQGLEFLIYFQGNSAPDKSGLPSDRFSAERTGGSVSTLTIQRTQQEDSAVYLCASSPTGLSYGYTFGSGTRLTVV.

This clonotype was recorded a few times. This sequence joins TRBV20-1 and TRBJ2-1; 7 nucleotides line up with TRBD1. Unmatched junction bases numbered 4, after V lost 2 bases and J lost 0 bases. Germline V lookup: CDR1 DFQATT, CDR2 SNEGSKA (reference sequence). This CDR3 region has 15 residues. The CDR3 here is CSARSTGSSYNEQFF. For the CDR3, the DNA is TGCAGTGCTAGATCGACAGGGAGCTCCTACAATGAGCAGTTCTTC.